A selection of T cell receptor beta chains follows, all from one sample in a study of cytomegalovirus exposure and HLA in healthy donors. Profiled with immunoSEQ multiplex PCR; TCRdb holds only in-frame clones, not every one. The sample records about 120,000 clones, around 79% being singletons. Sequences were obtained from PBMCs. The receptor source for this set is a woman in her forties in good health and CMV-seronegative. CDR3s include the opening cysteine and the closing phenylalanine or tryptophan. D genes are given only for firm matches. Clone size is shown for a subset of rows, as once, few, many or a class of expanded clone.

. TRBJ2-5 TRBV5-1 TRBD1 TGCGCCAGCAGCGAAACAGGGGGTCAAGAGACCCAGTACTTC CASSETGGQETQYF
. TRBJ1-2 TRBV5-1 . TGCGCCAGCAGCTTCTCGGGGGAGGACTATGGCTACACCTTC CASSFSGEDYGYTF
. TRBJ1-1 TRBV9 TRBD1 TGTGCCAGCAGTGACCCGACAGGGCTAAACACTGAAGCTTTCTTT CASSDPTGLNTEAFF
. TRBJ2-7 TRBV21-1 . TGTGCCAGCAGCCCAGGACAGAAAAACTACGAGCAGTACTTC CASSPGQKNYEQYF
. TRBJ1-2 TRBV5-6 . TGTGCCAGCAGCCCCGACTCCTATGGCTACACCTTC CASSPDSYGYTF
. TRBJ2-2 TRBV7-9 . TGTGCCAGCAGCCCTCACACCGGGGAGCTGTTTTTT CASSPHTGELFF
few TRBJ2-3 TRBV5-1 TRBD1 TGCGCCAGCAGTAAAGCAGGGGGCGGAAGCACAGATACGCAGTATTTT CASSKAGGGSTDTQYF
few TRBJ1-2 TRBV4-1 TRBD1 TGCGCCAGCAGCCAAGATAGGGGGCGGGCTGGCTATGGCTACACCTTC CASSQDRGRAGYGYTF
. TRBJ2-3 TRBV4-1 TRBD1 TGCGCCAGCAGACAAACCGGGACAGGGGGAGATACGCAGTATTTT CASRQTGTGGDTQYF
. TRBJ2-5 TRBV6-5 . TGTGCCAGCAGTTACTCGGCAGGGGTAGATGAGGAGACCCAGTACTTC CASSYSAGVDEETQYF
. TRBJ1-4 TRBV30 . TGTGCCTGGAGTGCTTTACGGAATGAAAAACTGTTTTTT CAWSALRNEKLFF
. TRBJ2-7 TRBV6-1 . TGTGCCAGCAGTGGTAGCGGCTCCTACGAGCAGTACTTC CASSGSGSYEQYF
. TRBJ2-7 TRBV9 . TGTGCCAGCAGCGTGGAGGCGGGCGCCCCGTACGAGCAGTACTTC CASSVEAGAPYEQYF
. TRBJ2-1 TRBV7-2 . TGTGCCAGCAGCTTAAGGGTCTTCCGAGGGGGAGGGTCCTACAATGAGCAGTTCTTC CASSLRVFRGGGSYNEQFF
. TRBJ1-1 TRBV4-1 . TGCGCCAGCAGCCAATTAGGGAGGACGAACACTGAAGCTTTCTTT CASSQLGRTNTEAFF